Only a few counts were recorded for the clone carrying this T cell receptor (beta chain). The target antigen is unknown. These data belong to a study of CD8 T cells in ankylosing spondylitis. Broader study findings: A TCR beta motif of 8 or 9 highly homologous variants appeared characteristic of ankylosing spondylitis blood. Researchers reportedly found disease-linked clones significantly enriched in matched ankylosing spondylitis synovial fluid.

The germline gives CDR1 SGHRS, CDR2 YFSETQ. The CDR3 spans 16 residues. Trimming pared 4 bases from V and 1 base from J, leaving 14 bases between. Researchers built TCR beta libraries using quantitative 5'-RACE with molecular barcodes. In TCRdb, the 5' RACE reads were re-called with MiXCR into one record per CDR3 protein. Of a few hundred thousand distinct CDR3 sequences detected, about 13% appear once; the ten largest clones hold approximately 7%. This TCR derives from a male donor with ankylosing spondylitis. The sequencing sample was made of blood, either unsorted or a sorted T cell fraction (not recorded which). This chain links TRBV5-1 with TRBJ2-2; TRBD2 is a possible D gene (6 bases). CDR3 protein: CASSGDGTGNTGELFF. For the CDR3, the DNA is TGCGCCAGCAGCGGGGACGGGACTGGGAACACCGGGGAGCTGTTTTTT.